These T cell receptor beta chains were read from a single sample in a study of blood T cell repertoires in COVID-19. The repertoire was sequenced with immunoSEQ multiplex PCR; TCRdb's copy has only in-frame clones and lacks some. The sample yields approximately 150,000 clones, approximately 90% seen once. Sequenced material: peripheral blood. The receptors were gathered from a man between 18 and 29 years old with COVID-19, enrolled during active disease. The CDR3 runs from the conserved cysteine through the conserved F or W. D genes are given only for firm matches. Clone size is stated in some rows and not others, as once, few, many or a class when expanded.

NA,TRBV19,NA,TRBJ1-3,CASSIGGSGNTIYF,TGTGCCAGTAGTATCGGGGGTTCCGGAAACACCATATATTTT
TRBD1,TRBV9,NA,TRBJ1-2,CASSEGAGGYTF,TGTGCCAGCAGTGAGGGGGCTGGTGGCTACACCTTC
NA,TRBV28,NA,TRBJ2-7,CASLPWGRDTYEQYF,TGTGCCAGTCTACCTTGGGGCAGGGATACGTACGAGCAGTACTTC
NA,TRBV4-1,once,TRBJ2-1,CASSQVRSGRYNEQFF,TGCGCCAGCAGCCAAGTTAGGAGCGGGCGGTACAATGAGCAGTTCTTC
TRBD2,TRBV11-3,NA,TRBJ2-3,CASSPGRTSGTRPDTQYF,TGTGCCAGCAGCCCGGGTAGGACTAGCGGGACTCGACCAGATACGCAGTATTTT
TRBD2,TRBV5-1,few,TRBJ2-7,CASSFISGSPDYEQYF,TGCGCCAGCAGCTTTATCAGCGGGAGCCCCGACTACGAGCAGTACTTC
TRBD1,TRBV9,NA,TRBJ1-5,CASSVGGGAGQPQHF,TGTGCCAGCAGCGTAGGAGGGGGCGCGGGTCAGCCCCAGCATTTT
TRBD1,TRBV5-1,once,TRBJ2-1,CASSPRTGGYNEQFF,TGCGCCAGCAGCCCAAGGACAGGGGGCTACAATGAGCAGTTCTTC
NA,TRBV7-9,once,TRBJ2-3,CASSLGGTDTQYF,TGTGCCAGCAGCTTAGGAGGGACAGATACGCAGTATTTT
NA,TRBV30,NA,TRBJ2-7,CAWSVNSVWRQIREQYF,TGTGCCTGGAGTGTAAATAGTGTTTGGAGGCAAATACGAGAGCAGTACTTC
NA,TRBV24-1,NA,TRBJ1-5,CATSDFRGLGGYSNQPQHF,TGTGCCACCAGTGATTTCCGGGGTTTGGGCGGATATAGCAATCAGCCCCAGCATTTT
NA,TRBV5-6,NA,TRBJ1-6,CASRPRGLYNSPLHF,TGTGCCAGCAGGCCCCGAGGGCTCTATAATTCACCCCTCCACTTT
NA,TRBV6-5,once,TRBJ2-7,CASSPGVASDEQYF,TGTGCCAGCAGCCCCGGGGTAGCGTCAGACGAGCAGTACTTC
TRBD1,TRBV7-9,NA,TRBJ1-2,CASSNTTGGTGYTF,TGTGCCAGCAGCAATACCACAGGGGGCACTGGCTACACCTTC
NA,TRBV27,NA,TRBJ2-7,CASSLESGYEQYF,TGTGCCAGCAGTTTAGAGTCGGGTTACGAGCAGTACTTC
TRBD2,TRBV6-1,NA,TRBJ2-7,CASSERILAGLYEQYF,TGTGCCAGCAGTGAACGGATACTAGCGGGACTCTACGAGCAGTACTTC
NA,TRBV7-6,once,TRBJ1-3,CASSPSRWGKGVLPGNTIYF,TGTGCCAGCAGCCCTAGCCGGTGGGGAAAGGGGGTCTTGCCTGGAAACACCATATATTTT
NA,TRBV15,NA,TRBJ1-2,CATSLPNWIPGGYGYTF,TGTGCCACCAGCCTCCCGAACTGGATCCCCGGAGGCTATGGCTACACCTTC
NA,TRBV27,NA,TRBJ2-3,CASSSSKRPTTDTQYF,TGTGCCAGCAGCTCCTCTAAGCGACCGACCACAGATACGCAGTATTTT
NA,TRBV29-1,NA,TRBJ2-1,CSALTGRSSYNEQFF,TGCAGCGCCCTGACAGGTAGGAGCTCCTACAATGAGCAGTTCTTC
TRBD2,TRBV3-1/TRBV3-2,NA,TRBJ2-1,CASSQDTLAGTRGWSNEQFF,TGTGCCAGCAGCCAAGATACGCTAGCGGGAACGAGGGGATGGAGCAATGAGCAGTTCTTC